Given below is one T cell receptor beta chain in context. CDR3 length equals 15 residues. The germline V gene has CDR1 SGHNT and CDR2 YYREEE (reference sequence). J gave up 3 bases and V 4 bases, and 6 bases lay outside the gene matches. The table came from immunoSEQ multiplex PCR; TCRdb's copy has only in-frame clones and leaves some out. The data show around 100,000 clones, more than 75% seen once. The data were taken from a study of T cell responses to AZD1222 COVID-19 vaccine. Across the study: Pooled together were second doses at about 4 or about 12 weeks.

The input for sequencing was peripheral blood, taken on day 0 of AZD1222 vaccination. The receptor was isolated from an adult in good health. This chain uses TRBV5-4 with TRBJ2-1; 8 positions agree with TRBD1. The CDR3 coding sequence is TGTGCCAGCAGCCCCAGGACAGGGAACTACAATGAGCAGTTCTTC. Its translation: CASSPRTGNYNEQFF.